A single sample is the source of the 20 T cell receptor beta chains below, sequenced in a study of cytomegalovirus exposure and HLA in healthy donors. The PCR used 60 Vbeta and 13 Jbeta primers. Some clones are missing from TCRdb's copy, which holds only in-frame ones; the method was immunoSEQ multiplex PCR. The repertoire consists of over 100,000 clones, with approximately 76% occurring once and the leading ten covering approximately 8%. The sample taken for sequencing was PBMCs. These receptors all stem from a man in his forties in good health and CMV-seronegative.

The chain uses TRBV9 and TRBJ2-3; the match to TRBD2 covers 8 bases. Germline V gene sequence: CDR1 SGDLS, CDR2 YYNGEE. V trimming: 4 bases; J trimming: 0 bases; junction bases outside the gene matches: 4. This CDR3 contains 15 residues. The CDR3 region has the DNA TGTGCCAGCAGCCCGGGGGGGGCTAGCACAGATACGCAGTATTTT. This encodes CASSPGGASTDTQYF.

The CDR3 is CASSLVGSKDTIYF. CDR3 DNA sequence: TGCGCCAGCAGCTTGGTGGGCAGTAAGGACACCATATATTTT. The chain couples TRBV5-1 to TRBJ1-3, with D uncertain. CDR1 and CDR2 from the germline V gene are SGHRS and YFSETQ. The CDR3 length is 14 residues. V shed 0 bases and J shed 8 bases, with 12 bases lying between them.

This chain links TRBV6-5 with TRBJ2-7, with TRBD1 matching 9 bases. Germline V lookup: CDR1 MNHEY, CDR2 SVGAGI. The CDR3 loop spans 14 amino acids. V dropped 5 bases and J dropped 2; count of bases not matched to a gene: 4. CDR3 sequence (DNA): TGTGCCAGCAGTCCCTGGGACAGGGCCTACGAGCAGTACTTC. It specifies CASSPWDRAYEQYF.

This rearrangement joins TRBV5-6 to TRBJ1-6; 7 nucleotides agree with TRBD1. The CDR3 length is 14 residues. V dropped 7 bases and J dropped 10; count of bases not matched to a gene: 11. CDR1 and CDR2 from the germline V gene are SGHDT and YYEEEE. CDR3 sequence (DNA): TGTGCCAGCTGTCCGACGAGCAGGGGGTCACCCCTCCACTTT. Translated, it gives CASCPTSRGSPLHF.

The chain recombines TRBV9 with TRBJ2-1; D is possibly TRBD1 (7 bases). Trimming shortened V by 3 bases and J by 6 bases, and 16 bases separated the two germline ends. Germline V gene lookup returns CDR1 SGDLS and CDR2 YYNGEE. The CDR3 is made up of 15 amino acids. The CDR3 nucleotides read TGTGCCAGCAGCGGGAGGGGGCAGGGGCCCAATGAGCAGTTCTTC. Its protein product is CASSGRGQGPNEQFF.

V gene TRBV6-6 combines with J gene TRBJ2-1, with TRBD2 matching over 10 bases. Germline V gene data show CDR1 as MNHNY and CDR2 as SVGAGI (reference sequence). The J segment lost 6 bases and the V segment lost 5 bases, leaving 4 bases of the junction unmatched. CDR3 size: 14 residues. This CDR3 reads CASSKRGGSNEQFF. The CDR3 DNA follows: TGTGCCAGCAGTAAGCGGGGGGGCAGCAATGAGCAGTTCTTC.

The V and J genes are TRBV2 and TRBJ1-5; D is perhaps TRBD1 (6 bases). Trimming left V 4 bases short and J 5 bases short, with 12 bases between. From germline, CDR1 is SNHLY and CDR2 FYNNEI. The CDR3 runs to 14 residues. The CDR3 loop reads CASSGGQFDQPQHF. The CDR3, as DNA: TGTGCCAGCAGTGGGGGGCAATTCGATCAGCCCCAGCATTTT.

The chain joins TRBV2 to TRBJ1-1, with 10 bases identical to TRBD1. Germline assignment: CDR1 SNHLY and CDR2 FYNNEI. The CDR3 contains 15 residues. The junction had 8 bases not matched to a gene; V was cut back by 6 bases and J by 4 bases. DNA of the CDR3: TGTGCCAGCAGACGACCGGGACAGGGGAGCACTGAAGCTTTCTTT. Amino acids: CASRRPGQGSTEAFF.

The rearrangement uses TRBV6-5 and TRBJ2-7; 9 nucleotides match TRBD1. V lost 5 bases, J lost 6 bases, and 11 bases stayed unmatched. The CDR3 is 15 residues long. The germline gives CDR1 MNHEY, CDR2 SVGAGI. CDR3 in amino acids: CASSIRDRVSREQYF. CDR3 DNA: TGTGCCAGCAGTATCCGGGACAGGGTGTCCCGCGAGCAGTACTTC.

This chain connects TRBV7-6 to TRBJ2-7; 9 bases match TRBD2. The germline CDR1 and CDR2 sequences are SGHVS and FNYEAQ. V dropped 1 base and J dropped 1; count of bases not matched to a gene: 2. The CDR3 contains 15 residues. The DNA of the CDR3 is TGTGCCAGCAGCTTAGACACTAGCGGGTCCTACGAGCAGTACTTC. It translates to CASSLDTSGSYEQYF.

Details on this clone: One end of the junction varies from germline; a read error may be responsible. The chain is built from TRBV7-9 and TRBJ2-7; 7 bases agree with TRBD1. CDR3 length: 15 amino acids. Germline-derived CDR1 and CDR2 are SEHNR and FQNEAQ (reference sequence). CDR3 DNA: TGTTCCAGCAGCTTAACCCGGGACAGAACCTACGAGCAGTACTTC. Amino acid sequence: CSSSLTRDRTYEQYF.

The chain's CDR3 is CASSFQEPGAGAFF. The DNA for the CDR3 is TGCGCCAGCAGCTTTCAAGAACCAGGGGCGGGAGCTTTCTTT. The chain recombines TRBV5-1 with TRBJ1-1, with a tentative D call TRBD1 (6 bases). The germline gives CDR1 SGHRS, CDR2 YFSETQ. This CDR3 has 14 residues. Between the trimmed V and J ends, which lost 2 bases and 10 bases, there was a span of 18 bases. The full variable domain, in which reference TRBV5-1 and TRBJ1-1 provide the parts outside the CDR3, is KAGVTQTPRYLIKTRGQQVTLSCSPISGHRSVSWYQQTPGQGLQFLFEYFSETQRNKGNFPGRFSGRQFSNSRSEMNVSTLELGDSALYLCASSFQEPGAGAFFGQGTRLTVV.

This clone has a single count. V gene TRBV6-1 combines with J gene TRBJ2-7; maybe TRBD1 (6 bases). Germline loops: CDR1 MNHNS, CDR2 SASEGT. The V gene lost 7 bases and the J gene lost 2 bases, with 18 bases spanning the gap. The CDR3 length is 15 residues. The chain's CDR3 is CASNRAVDSPYEQYF. Written as DNA, the CDR3 is TGTGCCAGCAACAGGGCTGTGGACAGCCCCTACGAGCAGTACTTC.

The CDR3 bases are TGTGCCAGCAGTCCCGACCGGCGGAATAATGAAAAACTGTTTTTT. It translates to CASSPDRRNNEKLFF. The rearrangement uses TRBV2 and TRBJ1-4; D gene uncertain. This CDR3 is built from 15 residues. V gave up 5 bases and J gave up 4 bases, with 14 bases separating them. The V gene's germline CDR1 is SNHLY and CDR2 FYNNEI.

The chain couples TRBV12-5 to TRBJ1-5, with 8 bases fitting TRBD1. The V gene end was trimmed by 0 bases and the J gene end by 4 bases; junction bases not matched to a gene: 11. The CDR3 extends over 18 amino acids. Looked up from germline, CDR1 is LGHNT and CDR2 is FRNRAP. This CDR3 is CASGLVLGGTGSNQPQHF. The CDR3 DNA reads as TGTGCTAGTGGTTTGGTACTAGGAGGGACAGGCTCGAATCAGCCCCAGCATTTT.

This clone was seen more than once but under ten times. CDR3 region: CASSLNSRGNSPLHF. The CDR3 DNA reads TGCGCCAGCAGCTTAAACTCCAGAGGGAATTCACCCCTCCACTTT. The J gene is TRBJ1-6, the V gene TRBV5-1, with unresolved D. V was trimmed by 2 bases and J by 7 bases, leaving 13 bases between them. Germline V CDR1 and CDR2: SGHRS, YFSETQ. This CDR3 is built from 15 residues. Looking up the rest from reference TRBV5-1 and TRBJ1-6 gives the full variable domain: KAGVTQTPRYLIKTRGQQVTLSCSPISGHRSVSWYQQTPGQGLQFLFEYFSETQRNKGNFPGRFSGRQFSNSRSEMNVSTLELGDSALYLCASSLNSRGNSPLHFGNGTRLTVT.

The gene calls are TRBV10-3 and TRBJ1-4; D unclear. This CDR3 region has 14 residues. Germline CDR1 and CDR2: ENHRY and SYGVKD. V gave up 4 bases and J gave up 4 bases, with 10 bases separating them. The CDR3 nucleotides are TGTGCCATCAGTGCAGAACAGTTTAATGAAAAACTGTTTTTT. Its protein product is CAISAEQFNEKLFF.

The chain links TRBV29-1 to TRBJ2-7; 10 bases are a match to TRBD1. V lost 7 bases and J lost 4; bases outside the gene matches: 4. The CDR3 consists of 12 residues. From germline, CDR1 is SQVTM and CDR2 ANQGSEA. The CDR3 region is CSGGTGDYEQYF. Written as DNA, the CDR3 is TGCAGCGGCGGGACAGGGGATTACGAGCAGTACTTC.

V usage is TRBV27 and J usage is TRBJ2-3, with unresolved D. Germline V gives CDR1 MNHEY, CDR2 SMNVEV (reference sequence). Trimming took off 2 bases at V and 1 base at J, with 13 bases between the two ends. The CDR3 has 16 residues. The CDR3 is CASSLEQTYRTDTQYF. DNA for the CDR3: TGTGCCAGCAGTTTAGAGCAGACTTACCGCACAGATACGCAGTATTTT.

The genes are TRBV2 and TRBJ1-3, with no clear D. The CDR3 consists of 14 residues. The germline CDR1 and CDR2 sequences are SNHLY and FYNNEI. Trimming cost V 7 bases and J 9 bases, with 19 bases left between them. This chain's CDR3 is CASTPGGRRGTIYF. The CDR3 nucleotides are TGTGCCAGCACCCCCGGAGGACGGCGGGGCACCATATATTTT.